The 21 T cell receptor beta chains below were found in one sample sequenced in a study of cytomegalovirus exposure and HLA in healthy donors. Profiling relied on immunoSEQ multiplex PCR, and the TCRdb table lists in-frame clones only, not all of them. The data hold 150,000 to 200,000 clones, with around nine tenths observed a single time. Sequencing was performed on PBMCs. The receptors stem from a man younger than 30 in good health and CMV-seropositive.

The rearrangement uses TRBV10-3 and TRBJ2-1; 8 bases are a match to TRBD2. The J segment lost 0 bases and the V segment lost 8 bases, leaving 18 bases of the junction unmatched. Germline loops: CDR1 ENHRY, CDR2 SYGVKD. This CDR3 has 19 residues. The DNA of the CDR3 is TGTGCCATCCGCGACCCGTACAGCGGGGGCCGAAGCTCCTACAATGAGCAGTTCTTC. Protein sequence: CAIRDPYSGGRSSYNEQFF.

In nucleotides, the CDR3 is TGTGCCAGCAGCGGGACTAGCGGGAACTACGAGCAGTACTTC. Its protein is CASSGTSGNYEQYF. This chain connects TRBV27 to TRBJ2-7; 13 nucleotides align to TRBD2. Germline V gives CDR1 MNHEY, CDR2 SMNVEV (reference sequence). V trimming: 6 bases; J trimming: 3 bases; junction bases outside the gene matches: 2. CDR3 length equals 14 residues.

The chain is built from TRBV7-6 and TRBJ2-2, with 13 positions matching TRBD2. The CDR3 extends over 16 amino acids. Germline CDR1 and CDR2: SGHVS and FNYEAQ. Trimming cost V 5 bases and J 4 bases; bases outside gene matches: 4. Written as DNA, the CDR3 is TGTGCCAGCAGCGCGACTAGCGGGGGGACCACCGGGGAGCTGTTTTTT. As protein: CASSATSGGTTGELFF.

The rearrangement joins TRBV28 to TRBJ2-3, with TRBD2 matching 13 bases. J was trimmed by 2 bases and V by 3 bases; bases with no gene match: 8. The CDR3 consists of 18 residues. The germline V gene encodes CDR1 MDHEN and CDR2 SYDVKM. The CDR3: CASSFFTGTSGDTDTQYF. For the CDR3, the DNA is TGTGCCAGCAGTTTCTTTACCGGGACTAGCGGGGACACAGATACGCAGTATTTT.

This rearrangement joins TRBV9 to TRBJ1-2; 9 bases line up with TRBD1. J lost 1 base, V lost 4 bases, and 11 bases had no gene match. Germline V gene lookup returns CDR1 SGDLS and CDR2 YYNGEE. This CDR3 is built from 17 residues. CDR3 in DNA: TGTGCCAGCAGCCCACAGGGGGCAGGCCGACTTAACTATGGCTACACCTTC. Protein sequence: CASSPQGAGRLNYGYTF.

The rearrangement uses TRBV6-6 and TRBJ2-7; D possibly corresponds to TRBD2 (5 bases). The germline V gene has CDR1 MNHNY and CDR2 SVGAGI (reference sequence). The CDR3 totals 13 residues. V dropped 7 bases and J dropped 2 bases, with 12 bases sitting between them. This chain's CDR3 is CASKLDQAYEQYF. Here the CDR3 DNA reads TGTGCCAGCAAACTAGACCAAGCCTACGAGCAGTACTTC.

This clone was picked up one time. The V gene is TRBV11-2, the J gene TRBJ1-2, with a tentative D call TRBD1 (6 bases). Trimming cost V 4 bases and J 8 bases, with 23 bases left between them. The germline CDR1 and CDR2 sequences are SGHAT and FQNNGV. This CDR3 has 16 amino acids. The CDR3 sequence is CASSSLRQDLIGGYTF. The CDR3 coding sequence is TGTGCCAGCAGCTCCTTGAGACAGGACCTTATCGGGGGCTACACCTTC.

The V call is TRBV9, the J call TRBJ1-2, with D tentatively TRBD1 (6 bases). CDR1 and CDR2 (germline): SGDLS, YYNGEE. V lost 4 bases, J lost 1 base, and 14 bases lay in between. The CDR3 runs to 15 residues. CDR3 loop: CASSQNRDLNYGYTF. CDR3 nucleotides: TGTGCCAGCAGCCAAAACAGGGACCTTAACTATGGCTACACCTTC.

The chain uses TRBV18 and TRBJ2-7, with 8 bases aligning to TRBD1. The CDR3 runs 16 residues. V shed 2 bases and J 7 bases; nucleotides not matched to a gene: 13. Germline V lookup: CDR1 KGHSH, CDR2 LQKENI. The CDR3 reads CASSPIARTGYVEQYF. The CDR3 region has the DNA TGTGCCAGCTCACCAATCGCCCGGACAGGGTATGTAGAGCAGTACTTC.

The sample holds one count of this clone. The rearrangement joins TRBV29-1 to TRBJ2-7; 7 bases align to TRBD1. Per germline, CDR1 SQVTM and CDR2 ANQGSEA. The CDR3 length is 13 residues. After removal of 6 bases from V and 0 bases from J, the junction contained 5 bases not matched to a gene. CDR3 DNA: TGCAGCGTCGGGTGGGACAGCTCCTACGAGCAGTACTTC. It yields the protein CSVGWDSSYEQYF.

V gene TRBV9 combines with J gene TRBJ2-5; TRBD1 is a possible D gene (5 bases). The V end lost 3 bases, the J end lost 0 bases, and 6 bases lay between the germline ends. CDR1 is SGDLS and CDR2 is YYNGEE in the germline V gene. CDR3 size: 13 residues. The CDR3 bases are TGTGCCAGCAGCGGACAGTACCAAGAGACCCAGTACTTC. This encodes CASSGQYQETQYF.

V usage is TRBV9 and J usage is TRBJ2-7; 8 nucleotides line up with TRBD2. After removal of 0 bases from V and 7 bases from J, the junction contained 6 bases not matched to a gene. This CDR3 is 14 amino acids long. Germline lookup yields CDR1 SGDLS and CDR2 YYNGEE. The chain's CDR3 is CASSVVVRGGEQYF. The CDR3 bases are TGTGCCAGCAGCGTAGTAGTTCGCGGGGGGGAGCAGTACTTC.

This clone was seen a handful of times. CDR3 DNA sequence: TGTGCCAGCAGCGCCGGGGGAGGGTACTATGGCTACACCTTC. It codes for CASSAGGGYYGYTF. The rearrangement links TRBV7-9 to TRBJ1-2, with D possibly matching TRBD1 (5 bases). Germline V gives CDR1 SEHNR, CDR2 FQNEAQ (reference sequence). V was shortened by 5 bases and J by 3 bases, with 13 bases between the two germline ends. The CDR3 consists of 14 residues.

The DNA of the CDR3 is TGTGCCAGCAAGGAGACCGGGGAGCTGTTTTTT. Its translation is CASKETGELFF. This chain connects TRBV2 to TRBJ2-2; unclear D gene. Germline loops: CDR1 SNHLY, CDR2 FYNNEI. The V and J ends lost 7 bases and 5 bases respectively, with 5 bases between them. CDR3 length: 11 residues.

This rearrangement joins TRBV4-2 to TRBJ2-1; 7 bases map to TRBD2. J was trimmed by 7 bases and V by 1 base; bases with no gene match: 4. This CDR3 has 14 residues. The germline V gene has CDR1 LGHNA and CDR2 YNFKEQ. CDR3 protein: CASSQVLATNEQFF. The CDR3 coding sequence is TGTGCCAGCAGCCAAGTACTAGCGACGAATGAGCAGTTCTTC.

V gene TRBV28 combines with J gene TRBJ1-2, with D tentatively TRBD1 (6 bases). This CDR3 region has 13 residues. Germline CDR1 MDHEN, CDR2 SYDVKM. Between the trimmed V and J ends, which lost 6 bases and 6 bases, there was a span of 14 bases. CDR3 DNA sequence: TGTGCCAGCAGCTGGGGAGGGGGGAATGGCTACACCTTC. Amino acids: CASSWGGGNGYTF.

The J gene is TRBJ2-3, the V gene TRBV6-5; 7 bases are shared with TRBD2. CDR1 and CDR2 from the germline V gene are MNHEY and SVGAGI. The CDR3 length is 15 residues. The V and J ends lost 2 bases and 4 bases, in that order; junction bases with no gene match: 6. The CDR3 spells CASSYRGGGADTQYF. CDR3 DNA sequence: TGTGCCAGCAGTTACCGGGGCGGGGGTGCAGATACGCAGTATTTT.

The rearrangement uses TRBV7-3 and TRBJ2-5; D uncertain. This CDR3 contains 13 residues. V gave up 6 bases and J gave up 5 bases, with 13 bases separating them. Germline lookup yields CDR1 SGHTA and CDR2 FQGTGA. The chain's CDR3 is CASSRSPEETQYF. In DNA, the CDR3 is TGTGCCAGCAGTCGCTCCCCCGAGGAGACCCAGTACTTC.

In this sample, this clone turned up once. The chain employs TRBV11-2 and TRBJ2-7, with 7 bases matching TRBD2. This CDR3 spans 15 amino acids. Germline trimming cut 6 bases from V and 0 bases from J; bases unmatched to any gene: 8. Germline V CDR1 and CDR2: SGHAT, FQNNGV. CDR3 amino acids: CASRIRAGSSYEQYF. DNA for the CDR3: TGTGCCAGCAGGATCCGAGCGGGGAGCTCCTACGAGCAGTACTTC. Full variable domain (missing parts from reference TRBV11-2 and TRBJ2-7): EAGVAQSPRYKIIEKRQSVAFWCNPISGHATLYWYQQILGQGPKLLIQFQNNGVVDDSQLPKDRFSAERLKGVDSTLKIQPAKLEDSAVYLCASRIRAGSSYEQYFGPGTRLTVT.

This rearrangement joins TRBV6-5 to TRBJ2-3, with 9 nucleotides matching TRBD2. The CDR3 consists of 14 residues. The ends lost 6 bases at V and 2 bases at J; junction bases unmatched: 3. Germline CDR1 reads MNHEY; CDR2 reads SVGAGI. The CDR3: CASRKRGDTDTQYF. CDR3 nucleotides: TGTGCCAGCAGGAAGCGGGGGGACACAGATACGCAGTATTTT.

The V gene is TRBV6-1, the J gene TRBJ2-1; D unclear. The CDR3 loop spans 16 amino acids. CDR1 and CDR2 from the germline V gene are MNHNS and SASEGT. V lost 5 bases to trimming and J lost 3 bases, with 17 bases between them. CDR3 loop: CASSQVLPTFYNEQFF. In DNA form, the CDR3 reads TGTGCCAGCAGTCAAGTACTACCTACGTTCTACAATGAGCAGTTCTTC.